This TCR beta chain was documented in a study of T cell responses to AZD1222 COVID-19 vaccine. Trimming took off 2 bases at V and 6 bases at J, with 11 bases between the two ends. This CDR3 is 13 amino acids long. Germline V gene data show CDR1 as MNHEY and CDR2 as SMNVEV (reference sequence). Libraries were prepared by immunoSEQ multiplex PCR; TCRdb keeps only in-frame clonotypes and omits some of them. The table lists roughly 110,000 clones, about 80% of them singletons. The clonotype was recovered from an adult in good health. This material consisted of peripheral blood, taken on day 0 of AZD1222 vaccination. The V call is TRBV27, the J call TRBJ2-7; possible D gene TRBD2, 5 bases. The CDR3 DNA is TGTGCCAGCAGTTTAATGGCTAGCCTCGAGCAGTACTTC. This encodes CASSLMASLEQYF.